This section outlines one T cell receptor (beta chain) sequence together with its context. The target antigen is unknown. Trimming pared 6 bases from V and 4 bases from J, leaving 12 bases between. From germline, CDR1 is MDHEN and CDR2 SYDVKM. CDR3 size: 13 residues. Time point reported: blood 2 weeks post-SBRT. Stated treatment: 15 Gy SBRT to primary tumor, nephrectomy 4 weeks later. This renal cell carcinoma was of the clear cell type. The entry originates in a study of radiation and T cells in renal cell carcinoma. Study context: Nephrectomy followed 15 Gy stereotactic body radiation by 4 weeks.

Regarding the study as a whole: In blood, top tumor clones expanded by 2 weeks, shrinking by 4. No pretreatment tumor biopsies were available for baseline clonotypes.

Sequencing used immunoSEQ multiplex PCR; TCRdb keeps in-frame clones, though not all of them. There are some 120,000 clones in the sample; over 75% occur only once, and 1.5% to 2% lies in the top ten. This sequence originates from a woman aged 55-75 years with renal cell carcinoma. The V and J genes are TRBV28 and TRBJ1-1; a possible D gene is TRBD1 (5 bases). Material: blood, obtained from a patient whose treatment included radiotherapy and nephrectomy. As DNA, the CDR3 is TGTGCCAGCAGAATCGGGACGGTCACTGAAGCTTTCTTT. It yields the protein CASRIGTVTEAFF.